The 2 T cell receptor beta chains below all came from one sample that was sequenced in a study of T cell changes during pregnancy in multiple sclerosis (dated by TCRdb to between 2019 and 2020). Receptor amplification or capture employed the immunoSEQ multiplex PCR assay. TCRdb carries this immuneACCESS record with in-frame sequences only. Its versions omit some clonotypes, under half of them owing to an unresolved V gene in the studies checked, with the rest unexplained. Present in this sample are 40,000 to 60,000 clones, 85% to 95% of which were seen just once. In total, the top ten clones hold 0.6% to 0.75% of the sample. The material was CD4+ T cells from peripheral blood mononuclear cells, obtained in the third trimester of pregnancy. Receptors were obtained from a female donor with multiple sclerosis, enrolled in a pregnancy study.

The V call is TRBV11-3, the J call TRBJ2-2; D may be TRBD1 (6 bases). Germline-derived CDR1 and CDR2 are SGHNT and YENEEA. The germline V and J ends were trimmed by 5 bases and 4 bases, with 17 bases remaining between them. The CDR3 has 16 residues. CDR3 bases: TGTGCCAGCAGCCCAAGAGGGGGTACTGGCACCGGGGAGCTGTTTTTT. The encoded protein is CASSPRGGTGTGELFF.

The gene calls are TRBV6-6 and TRBJ2-7; 7 bases are shared with TRBD1. The CDR3 has 14 amino acids. V was clipped by 2 bases and J by 1 base; unmatched bases: 2. Germline V CDR1 and CDR2: MNHNY, SVGAGI (reference sequence). The CDR3 is CASSYGTASYEQYF. As DNA, the CDR3 is TGTGCCAGCAGTTACGGGACAGCATCCTACGAGCAGTACTTC.